These T cell receptor beta chains were read from a single sample in a study of beta chain features in type 1 diabetes. Clones were sequenced by immunoSEQ multiplex PCR, and TCRdb holds only the in-frame ones, with some missing. The repertoire holds over 700,000 clones, with around a sixth as singletons. What was sequenced was naive CD4+ T cells from blood. The receptors here all came from a woman under 30 in good health. Each CDR3 is given without its conserved first and last residue.

>TRBV7-6|15|TRBJ2-6
ASSLYRVFTGANVLT
>TRBV4-3|18|TRBJ2-1
ASREEIWGDTGSSYNEQF
>TRBV28|12|TRBJ2-3
ASSSPGAPSTQY
>TRBV5-1|12|TRBJ2-1
ASSLDRGLGEQF
>TRBV6-5|10|TRBJ2-1
ASSAPGDEQF
>TRBV15|14|TRBJ1-3
ATSRDHPGLGNTIY
>TRBV27|14|TRBJ2-7
ASSPLGGGPAYEQY
>TRBV7-9|14|TRBJ2-5
ASSLEVQGRVETQY
>TRBV28|10|TRBJ1-1
ASSLRRGEAF
>TRBV27|13|TRBJ2-5
ASSLSFGEKETQY
>TRBV15|10|TRBJ2-7
ATSRDPNEQY
>TRBV28|14|TRBJ2-1
ASRADQFESYNEQF